The clone carrying this T cell receptor (beta chain) has more than one count but fewer than ten. Clones were sequenced by immunoSEQ multiplex PCR, and TCRdb holds only the in-frame ones, with some missing. The sample consists of approximately 86,000 clones, around 90% of them appearing once. The data originate from a study of OX40 agonist ivuxolimab in advanced cancers. This CDR3 spans 14 amino acids. V lost 4 bases and J lost 3, with 10 bases in between. Germline V CDR1 and CDR2: MNHEY, SVGAGI. The specimen was CD4+ or CD8+ T cells sorted from blood, collected in a trial of the OX40 agonist ivuxolimab. The chain is built from TRBV6-5 and TRBJ1-5; D is possibly TRBD1 (6 bases). The clonotype comes from an adult with an advanced solid tumor such as melanoma, head and neck, liver or kidney cancer. Here the CDR3 reads CASSSQGFNQPQHF. CDR3 in DNA: TGTGCCAGCAGTTCACAGGGTTTCAATCAGCCCCAGCATTTT.